This note documents a single T cell receptor (beta chain) sequence. The cohort comprised adults aged about 18 to 100 years residing in 24 US areas. Cohort 3 donors counted as recovered after two negative PCRs, clearance, or resolved symptoms. This entry is derived from a study of blood T cell repertoires in COVID-19. Study at large: T cells, B-cell-depleted T cells, or PBMCs provided the cDNA or gDNA that served as material.

Authors' data handling: By means of reference gene primer amplification, nucleated cell counts were estimated. The protocol was immunoSEQ multiplex PCR, while the TCRdb copy is restricted to in-frame clones and leaves out a portion. D and trimming were read from the DNA, whereas the V and J calls and clone size are those reported in that table. The sample records 150,000 to 200,000 clones, approximately 82% being singletons. Material: PBMCs or T cells enriched from blood (not recorded which). This sequence originates from a woman aged 45-65 years who had recovered from COVID-19.

CDR3 region: CASSLFREGQQEQYF. Written as DNA, the CDR3 is TGTGCCAGCAGCTTATTCCGGGAGGGCCAGCAAGAGCAGTACTTC. The V gene is TRBV7-2, the J gene TRBJ2-7; 8 bases are shared with TRBD2. Unmatched junction bases numbered 10, after V lost 2 bases and J lost 7 bases. Germline-derived CDR1 and CDR2 are SGHTA and FQGNSA. There are 15 residues in the CDR3.